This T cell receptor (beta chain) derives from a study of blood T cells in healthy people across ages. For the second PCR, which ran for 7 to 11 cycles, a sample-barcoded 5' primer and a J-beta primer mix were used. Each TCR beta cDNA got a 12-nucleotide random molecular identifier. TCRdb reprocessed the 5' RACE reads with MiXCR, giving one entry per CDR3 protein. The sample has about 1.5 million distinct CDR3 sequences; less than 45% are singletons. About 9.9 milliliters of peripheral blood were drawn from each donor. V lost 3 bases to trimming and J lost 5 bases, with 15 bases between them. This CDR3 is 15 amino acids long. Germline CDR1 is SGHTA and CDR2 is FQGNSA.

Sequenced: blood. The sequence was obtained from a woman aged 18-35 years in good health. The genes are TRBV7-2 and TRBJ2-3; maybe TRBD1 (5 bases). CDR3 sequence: CASSFWGTQGDTQYF. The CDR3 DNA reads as TGTGCCAGCAGCTTTTGGGGCACTCAGGGAGATACGCAGTATTTT. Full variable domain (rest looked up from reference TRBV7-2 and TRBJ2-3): GAGVSQSPSNKVTEKGKDVELRCDPISGHTALYWYRQSLGQGLEFLIYFQGNSAPDKSGLPSDRFSAERTGGSVSTLTIQRTQQEDSAVYLCASSFWGTQGDTQYFGPGTRLTVL.